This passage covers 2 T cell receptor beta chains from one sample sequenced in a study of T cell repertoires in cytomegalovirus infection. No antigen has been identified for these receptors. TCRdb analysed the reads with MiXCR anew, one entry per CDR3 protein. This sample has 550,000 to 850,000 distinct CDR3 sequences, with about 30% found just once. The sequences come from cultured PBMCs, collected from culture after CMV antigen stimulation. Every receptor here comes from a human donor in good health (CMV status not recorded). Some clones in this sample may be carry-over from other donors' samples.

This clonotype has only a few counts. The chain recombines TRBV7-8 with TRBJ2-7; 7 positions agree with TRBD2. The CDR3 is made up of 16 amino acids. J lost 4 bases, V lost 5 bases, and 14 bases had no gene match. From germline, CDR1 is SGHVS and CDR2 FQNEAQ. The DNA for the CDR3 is TGTGCCAGCAGCCCAGCTTTACCGGGACTAACTTACGAGCAGTACGTC. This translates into CASSPALPGLTYEQYV.

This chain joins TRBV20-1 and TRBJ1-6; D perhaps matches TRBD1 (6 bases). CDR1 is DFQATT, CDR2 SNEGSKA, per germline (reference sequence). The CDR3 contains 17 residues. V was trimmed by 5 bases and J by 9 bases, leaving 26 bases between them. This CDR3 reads CSAATPGHKLGTSPLHF. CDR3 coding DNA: TGCAGTGCTGCCACCCCGGGACATAAACTTGGGACTTCACCCCTCCACTTT.